Detailed here is one T cell receptor (beta chain). Its binding antigen is unknown. No base quality information exists; no much larger clone differs at one position. CDR1 and CDR2 were assigned from the germline V gene as MDHEN and SYDVKM. Spanning cysteine to phenylalanine, the CDR3 consists of 13 amino acids. Only the CDR3 part of the read is kept: 39 bases, read in frame from the first base. Trimming removed 3 bases from V and 2 bases from J, leaving 8 bases between the germline ends. Donors formed part of the validation cohort, which comprised 95 to 150 subjects and was distinct from the first cohort of under 850 subjects. The receptor library was made with the immunoSEQ multiplex PCR assay. In the authors' own workflow: To diagnose cytomegalovirus status from the catalog of TCR beta chain sequences, a statistical classification framework was built. TCRdb stores this immuneACCESS table with in-frame sequences only. Part of the clones is absent; in the studies checked, under half of the shortfall reflects unresolved V genes, and no reason is known for the rest. V and J calls and clone size are given by that table; D and trimming were obtained from the DNA. Here the sample has fewer than 150,000 clones; roughly 79% occur a single time. The top ten clones comprise 25% to 30% of the sample.

The sample is drawn from a study of cytomegalovirus exposure and HLA in healthy donors listed by TCRdb under 2017. Study-wide context: The 650 to 750 repertoires of the first cohort and the roughly 120 validation repertoires were produced on the same platform, according to a later analysis. The aim of the study was to test whether cataloging public T cell receptors could identify signatures of past pathogen exposure. Besides the first cohort of roughly 640 subjects, a separate validation cohort made up of 120 or so different subjects was used. High-throughput TCR immunosequencing, statistical association of individual TCRs with disease status, and machine learning were combined to predict cytomegalovirus infection status. Broader findings and caveats from the paper: In both the original and validation cohorts, the classifier was reported to diagnose cytomegalovirus status with high specificity and sensitivity. According to the authors, the approach could potentially be generalized to other disease states and immunological phenotypes. In a later analysis, TCRs clustered in the first cohort were found to also tend to co-occur in the roughly 120 validation repertoires, with roughly 93% of cluster scores above 0. Most TCR sequences were observed very rarely across donors, whereas some public TCRs were present in many individuals. In the study, some 160 TCR beta chains were listed as associated with cytomegalovirus. A later analysis lacked HLA typing for the validation cohort, so it scored co-occurrence in that cohort across all 110 or so repertoires. A few of the identified cytomegalovirus-associated TCR beta chains were confirmed in vitro to be specific for cytomegalovirus antigens.

Material for sequencing was PBMCs. The sequence derives from a man younger than 45 in good health and CMV-seropositive. The V gene is TRBV28 and the J gene is TRBJ2-7; perhaps TRBD2 is the D gene, with 5 bases matching. The CDR3: CASSFEGPYEQYF. At the DNA level, the sequence is TGTGCCAGCAGTTTTGAGGGTCCCTACGAGCAGTACTTC. Here the CDR3 is joined to the reference TRBV28 and TRBJ2-7 genes, and the full variable domain is: DVKVTQSSRYLVKRTGEKVFLECVQDMDHENMFWYRQDPGLGLRLIYFSYDVKMKEKGDIPEGYSVSREKKERFSLILESASTNQTSMYLCASSFEGPYEQYFGPGTRLTVT.